This TCR beta chain was observed in a study of cytomegalovirus exposure and HLA in healthy donors. Trimming shortened V by 0 bases and J by 4 bases, and 13 bases separated the two germline ends. Germline V gene lookup returns CDR1 MNHEY and CDR2 SVGAGI. This CDR3 is 15 amino acids long. The PCR made use of 60 Vbeta and 13 Jbeta primers. Sequencing used immunoSEQ multiplex PCR; TCRdb keeps in-frame clones, though not all of them. The top ten hold 1% of the sample, which has about 180,000 clones, around four fifths seen once. Study-wide points: Later, an analysis found that common viral pathogens appeared to be linked with several of the most significant clusters. There was a cluster of highly shared sequence variants that was likely a sequencing artifact. Among TCR beta chains of equal frequency, HLA-associated ones were more clonally expanded in a later analysis. Earlier analysis found most TCR beta V segments productive about 87% or about 30% of the time.

About this clone: The antigen is unknown.

This TCR was recovered from a woman aged 45-59 years in good health and CMV-seropositive. Sequenced material: PBMCs. The chain carries TRBV6-5 and TRBJ2-7, with D tentatively TRBD1 (6 bases). The CDR3 DNA sequence: TGTGCCAGCAGTTACTCGACAGGAGTGAATTACGAGCAGTACTTC. Translated, it gives CASSYSTGVNYEQYF.